This TCR beta chain was sequenced in a study of CD8 T cells in Susac syndrome. RNA was extracted with the RNeasy kit, and a quantity of roughly 0.5 to 1 ug was reverse transcribed using random hexamers. MiXCR, run by TCRdb on the immunoSEQ multiplex PCR reads, gives a single entry per CDR3 protein. The sample consists of 70,000 to 100,000 distinct CDR3 sequences, over 80% of them appearing once. This CDR3 has 16 amino acids. The germline gives CDR1 MNHEY, CDR2 SVGAGI. Trimming removed 0 bases from V and 4 bases from J, with 13 bases in between. The receptor was derived from a human donor in good health. The sequenced material came from CD8+ T cells from PBMCs. The V and J genes are TRBV6-5 and TRBJ2-1; D gene uncertain. The CDR3 DNA sequence: TGTGCCAGCAGTTACTCGACGGAAGGTCGGTACAATGAGCAGTTCTTC. The encoded protein is CASSYSTEGRYNEQFF.